This T cell receptor (beta chain) was documented in a study of identical twins. Notes on the study in general: Abundant beta clonotypes from cord blood had fewer insertions, unlike memory repertoires, which showed none.

V lost 6 bases and J 1 base, leaving 13 bases between the germline ends. The CDR3 runs to 15 residues. Germline lookup yields CDR1 MDHEN and CDR2 SYDVKM. TCRdb recomputed calls from the 5' RACE reads with MiXCR, one row per CDR3 protein. Seen here are approximately 470,000 distinct CDR3 sequences, over 12% observed once, and the top ten hold about 0.52%. This clonotype was recorded many times. Its cognate antigen is unknown. The same data also contributed to another study, on yellow fever vaccine responses in identical twins.

Specimen: CD4+ T cells sorted from blood. The origin of this receptor is a woman younger than 30 in good health. The chain employs TRBV28 and TRBJ2-1, with TRBD1 as a possible D gene (5 bases). The CDR3 DNA reads as TGTGCCAGCAGCTATGGGGCTACGTCCTACAATGAGCAGTTCTTC. As protein: CASSYGATSYNEQFF.